The present entry profiles one T cell receptor beta chain with its context. The entry originates in a study of shared clonotypes between healthy human individuals. Study as a whole: Two female and a few male donors aged 18 to 49 were enrolled.

The CDR3 sequence is 12 residues long. Deletions cut 5 bases from V and 10 bases from J, with 12 bases between. CDR1 MNHEY and CDR2 SVGAGI come from the germline V gene. Every subset had its genomic DNA shared out evenly among several immunoSEQ plates. TCRdb's copy holds only in-frame clones and misses some; the assay was immunoSEQ multiplex PCR. The sample lists about 1.5 million clones, under 99% seen once, with less than 0.55% in the top ten. The chain couples TRBV6-5 to TRBJ2-1; maybe TRBD2 (5 bases). The specimen was naive CD4+ T cells sorted from blood. Subset noted: CD45RA+ positively selected. The clonotype originates from a man aged 30 to 45 in good health. The CDR3 spells CASSPGGGEQFF. The CDR3, as DNA: TGTGCCAGCAGTCCAGGCGGCGGGGAGCAGTTCTTC.